Following are 3 T cell receptor beta chains from one sample sequenced in a study of cytomegalovirus exposure and HLA in healthy donors. The data were produced by immunoSEQ multiplex PCR, yet TCRdb's version contains in-frame clones alone and is incomplete. The data hold 200,000 or so clones, with roughly 88% observed a single time. The source material was PBMCs. These receptors were taken from a woman younger than 45 in good health and CMV-seropositive.

This clone was seen a single time. The chain combines TRBV25-1 with TRBJ1-1, with unresolved D. This CDR3 is 13 amino acids long. The V gene's germline CDR1 is MGHDK and CDR2 SYGVNS. Trimming removed 8 bases at V and 4 bases at J, with 14 bases between. CDR3 sequence reads: CASRAPGSTEAFF. For the CDR3, the DNA is TGTGCCAGCCGGGCCCCGGGGTCCACTGAAGCTTTCTTT.

This clone was observed once. J is TRBJ1-1 and V is TRBV5-1; 7 nucleotides align to TRBD1. The germline V gene has CDR1 SGHRS and CDR2 YFSETQ. This CDR3 has 15 amino acids. After removal of 4 bases from V and 5 bases from J, the junction contained 11 bases not matched to a gene. The CDR3 region is CASSGGTASRTEAFF. The CDR3 region has the DNA TGCGCCAGCAGCGGGGGGACAGCCTCGAGGACTGAAGCTTTCTTT.

This clone has just one count. The rearrangement uses TRBV30 and TRBJ2-3; D might be TRBD2 (5 bases). This CDR3 is 13 amino acids long. Trimming took 0 bases from V and 8 from J, leaving 12 bases between them. In germline, CDR1 is GTSNPN, CDR2 SVGIG (reference sequence). In DNA, the CDR3 is TGTGCCTGGAGTGTACACTCGGGAATTACGCAGTATTTT. Translation: CAWSVHSGITQYF.